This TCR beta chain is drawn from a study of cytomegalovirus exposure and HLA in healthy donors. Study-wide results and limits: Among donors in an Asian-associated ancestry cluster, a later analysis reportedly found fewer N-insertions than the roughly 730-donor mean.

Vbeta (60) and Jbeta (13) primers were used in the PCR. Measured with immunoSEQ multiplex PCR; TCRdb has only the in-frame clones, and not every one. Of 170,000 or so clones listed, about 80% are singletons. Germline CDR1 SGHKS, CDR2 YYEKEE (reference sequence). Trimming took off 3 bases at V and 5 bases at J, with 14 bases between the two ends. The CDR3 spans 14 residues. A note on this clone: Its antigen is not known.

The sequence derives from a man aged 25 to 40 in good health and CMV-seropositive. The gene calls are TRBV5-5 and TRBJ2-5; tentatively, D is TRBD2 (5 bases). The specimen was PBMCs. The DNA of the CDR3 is TGTGCCAGCAGCTCATCATCGGGGTTGGAGACCCAGTACTTC. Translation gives CASSSSSGLETQYF.